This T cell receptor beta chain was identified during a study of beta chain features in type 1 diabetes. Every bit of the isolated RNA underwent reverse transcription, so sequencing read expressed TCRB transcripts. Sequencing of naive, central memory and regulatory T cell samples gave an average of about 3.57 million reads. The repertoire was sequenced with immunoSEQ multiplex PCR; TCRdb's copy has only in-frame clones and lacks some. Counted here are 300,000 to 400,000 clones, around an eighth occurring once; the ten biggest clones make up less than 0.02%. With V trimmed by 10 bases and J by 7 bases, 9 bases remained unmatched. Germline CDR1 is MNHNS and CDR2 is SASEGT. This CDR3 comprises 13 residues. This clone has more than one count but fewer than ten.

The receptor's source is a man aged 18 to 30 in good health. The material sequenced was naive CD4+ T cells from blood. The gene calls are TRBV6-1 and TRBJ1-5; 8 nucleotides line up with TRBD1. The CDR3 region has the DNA TGTGCCACCCAATTCAGGGGGCACCAGCCCCAGCATTTT. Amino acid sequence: CATQFRGHQPQHF.